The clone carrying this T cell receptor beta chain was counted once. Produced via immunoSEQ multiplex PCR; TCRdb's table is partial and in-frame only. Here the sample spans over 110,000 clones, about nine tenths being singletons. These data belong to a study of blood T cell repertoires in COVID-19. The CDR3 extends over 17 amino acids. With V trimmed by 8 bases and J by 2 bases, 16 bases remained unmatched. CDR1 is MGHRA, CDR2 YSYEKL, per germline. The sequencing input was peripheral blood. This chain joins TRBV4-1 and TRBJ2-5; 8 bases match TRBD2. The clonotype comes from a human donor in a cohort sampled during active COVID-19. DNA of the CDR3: TGCGCCAGCTCCCAAGCTGGGGAGGGCGGGAGGCAAGAGACCCAGTACTTC. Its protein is CASSQAGEGGRQETQYF.